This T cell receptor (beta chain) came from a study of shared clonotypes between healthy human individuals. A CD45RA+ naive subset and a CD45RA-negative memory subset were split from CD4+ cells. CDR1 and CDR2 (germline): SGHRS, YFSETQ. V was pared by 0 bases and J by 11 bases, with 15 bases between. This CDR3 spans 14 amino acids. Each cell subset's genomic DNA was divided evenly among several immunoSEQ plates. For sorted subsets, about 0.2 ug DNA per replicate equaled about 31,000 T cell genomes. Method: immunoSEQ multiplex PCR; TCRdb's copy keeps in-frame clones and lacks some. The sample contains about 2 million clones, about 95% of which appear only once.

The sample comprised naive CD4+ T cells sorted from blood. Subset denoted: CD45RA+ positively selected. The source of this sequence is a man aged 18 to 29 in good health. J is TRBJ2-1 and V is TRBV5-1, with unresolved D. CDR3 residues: CASSLGTSAHKQFF. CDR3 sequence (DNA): TGCGCCAGCAGCTTGGGGACGTCGGCACACAAGCAGTTCTTC.